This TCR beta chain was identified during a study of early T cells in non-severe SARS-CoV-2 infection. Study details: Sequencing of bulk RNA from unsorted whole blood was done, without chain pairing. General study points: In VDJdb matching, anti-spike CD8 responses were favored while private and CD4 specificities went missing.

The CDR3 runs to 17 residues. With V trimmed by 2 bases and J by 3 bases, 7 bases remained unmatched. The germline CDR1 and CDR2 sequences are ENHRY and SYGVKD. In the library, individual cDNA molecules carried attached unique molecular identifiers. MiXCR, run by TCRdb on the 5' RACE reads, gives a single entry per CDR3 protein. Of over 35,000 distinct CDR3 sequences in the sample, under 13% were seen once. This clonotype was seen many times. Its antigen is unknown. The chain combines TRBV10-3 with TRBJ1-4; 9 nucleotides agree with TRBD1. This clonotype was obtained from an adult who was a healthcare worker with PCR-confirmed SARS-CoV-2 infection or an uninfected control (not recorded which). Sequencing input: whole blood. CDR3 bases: TGTGCCATCAGTGAGACGGGACAGGGCCCATCTAATGAAAAACTGTTTTTT. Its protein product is CAISETGQGPSNEKLFF.